The 25 T cell receptor beta chains below all came from one sample that was sequenced in a study of T cells in Graves' hyperthyroidism and ophthalmopathy (dated by TCRdb to between 2018 and 2021). The protocol used for the library was multiplex PCR. Sequencing was performed on an Illumina HiSeq 2000. The TCR beta CDR3 regions were amplified from the RNA transcripts. The first round of RT-PCR for the TCR CDR3 was performed with the HTBI primer set and the Qiagen OneStep RT-PCR kit. TCRdb reworked the public reads: Q25 trimming with fastp, MiXCR clone assembly, productive beta chains retained. Each entry merges the rows of one CDR3 protein and shows their most common DNA and genes. Recorded for this sample are a few hundred thousand distinct CDR3 sequences; approximately 15% of them occurred a single time. The ten largest make up roughly 25% of the sample. Sequenced input: blood. The source of these receptors is a woman under 30 with Graves' hyperthyroidism that later progressed to Graves' ophthalmopathy.

This clonotype was seen more than once but under ten times. The chain's CDR3 is CAISESQGPGNTIYF. Written as DNA, the CDR3 is TGTGCCATCAGTGAGTCTCAGGGGCCTGGAAACACCATATATTTT. The chain is built from TRBV10-3 and TRBJ1-3; a weak D match, TRBD1 (6 bases). The CDR3 covers 15 residues. Trimming shortened V by 0 bases and J by 2 bases, and 8 bases separated the two germline ends. Germline values: CDR1 ENHRY, CDR2 SYGVKD.

The table lists this clonotype with many counts. This chain links TRBV15 with TRBJ2-3; a possible D gene is TRBD2 (5 bases). Trimming removed 4 bases from V and 7 bases from J, with 9 bases in between. CDR1 and CDR2 from the germline V gene are LNHNV and YYDKDF (reference sequence). The CDR3 spans 12 residues. This CDR3 is CATSTTSNTQYF. The CDR3 DNA sequence: TGTGCCACCAGCACCACTAGTAATACGCAGTATTTT.

This clonotype was detected many times. The chain employs TRBV5-6 and TRBJ2-1; TRBD2 matches at 8 bases. There are 15 residues in the CDR3. Germline V gene data show CDR1 as SGHDT and CDR2 as YYEEEE. Germline trimming cut 4 bases from V and 8 bases from J; bases unmatched to any gene: 11. CDR3 DNA: TGTGCCAGCAGCCCGAACAGCGGGAGCAATGATGAGCAGTTCTTC. Translation: CASSPNSGSNDEQFF.

This clonotype was picked up a small number of times. The chain uses TRBV7-2 and TRBJ2-5, with 8 bases matching TRBD1. V gave up 5 bases and J gave up 4 bases; unmatched junction bases: 3. Per the germline V gene, CDR1 is SGHTA and CDR2 is FQGNSA. The CDR3 is 13 amino acids. The CDR3 region is CASSPTGGETQYF. In DNA form, the CDR3 reads TGTGCCAGCAGCCCTACAGGGGGAGAGACCCAGTACTTC.

The gene calls are TRBV10-2 and TRBJ1-4; D gene unclear. Germline CDR1 reads WSHSY; CDR2 reads SAAADI. There are 13 residues in the CDR3. Between the trimmed V and J ends, which lost 8 bases and 4 bases, there was a span of 11 bases. In nucleotides, the CDR3 is TGCGCCAGCCGTGTGAACAGTAATGAAAAACTGTTTTTT. Protein: CASRVNSNEKLFF.

In DNA, the CDR3 is TGCGCCAGCAGCCGCCGGACAGAGACTTGGCACACCTTC. Translating gives CASSRRTETWHTF. The J gene is TRBJ1-2, the V gene TRBV4-1; D might be TRBD1 (6 bases). The CDR3 runs to 13 residues. The V end lost 4 bases, the J end lost 12 bases, and 18 bases lay between the germline ends. Germline assignment: CDR1 MGHRA and CDR2 YSYEKL.

This clonotype was detected ten times or more. V is TRBV27 and J is TRBJ2-1; 7 nucleotides match TRBD1. The germline V gene encodes CDR1 MNHEY and CDR2 SMNVEV (reference sequence). The CDR3 is 16 amino acids. V trimming: 6 bases; J trimming: 7 bases; junction bases outside the gene matches: 15. DNA of the CDR3: TGTGCCAGCAGCACCCCTGCCCGGGACAGCTTTAATGAGCAGTTCTTC. Translation: CASSTPARDSFNEQFF.

Many counts were recorded for this clonotype. The chain joins TRBV7-9 to TRBJ2-5, with D possibly matching TRBD2 (7 bases). The length of the CDR3 is 15 residues. Germline V gene data show CDR1 as SEHNR and CDR2 as FQNEAQ (reference sequence). The V end lost 5 bases, the J end lost 5 bases, and 18 bases lay between the germline ends. This CDR3 reads CASSDRMRGLETQYF. In DNA form, the CDR3 reads TGTGCCAGCAGCGATAGAATGCGGGGGCTGGAGACCCAGTACTTC.

This clonotype was observed many times. J is TRBJ1-1 and V is TRBV12-3 or TRBV12-4, with 12 bases lining up with TRBD1. V was clipped by 5 bases and J by 12 bases; unmatched bases: 13. The CDR3 extends over 15 amino acids. The CDR3 loop is CASSLYPGQGARTFF. CDR3 in DNA: TGTGCCAGCAGTCTCTACCCGGGACAGGGGGCGCGAACTTTCTTT.

In regard to this clonotype: The junction and the germline gene differ at one end; a read error may be behind it. This rearrangement joins TRBV7-7 to TRBJ2-5; 8 bases are shared with TRBD1. This CDR3 has 15 amino acids. Looked up from germline, CDR1 is SSHAT and CDR2 is FNYEAQ (reference sequence). The CDR3 loop is CASSLGRTGRETQYF. CDR3 bases: TGTGCTAGCAGCTTAGGACGGACAGGGAGGGAGACCCAGTACTTC.

This clonotype occurred many times. The chain uses TRBV20-1 and TRBJ2-5; 11 nucleotides line up with TRBD2. There are 13 residues in the CDR3. Per germline, CDR1 DFQATT and CDR2 SNEGSKA (reference sequence). V lost 8 bases, J lost 5 bases, and 7 bases stayed unmatched. The CDR3 spells CSSLLAGVETQYF. In DNA form, the CDR3 reads TGCAGTTCCCTACTAGCGGGGGTGGAGACCCAGTACTTC.

A few counts support this clonotype. The chain employs TRBV28 and TRBJ2-7, with TRBD1 matching over 10 bases. The CDR3 totals 15 residues. Germline V gene data show CDR1 as MDHEN and CDR2 as SYDVKM. V shed 3 bases, J shed 5 bases, and the junction held 7 bases outside the gene matches. The CDR3 is CASSFPRGTGDEQYF. CDR3 nucleotide sequence: TGTGCCAGCAGTTTCCCCAGAGGGACAGGGGACGAGCAGTACTTC.

At least ten counts were recorded for this clonotype. The CDR3 region has the DNA TGTGCCAGCAGTTTGGCTAGCGGGAGAGGAGAGACCCAGTACTTC. Translating gives CASSLASGRGETQYF. The V gene is TRBV12-3 or TRBV12-4, the J gene TRBJ2-5; TRBD2 agrees at 10 bases. Losses at the gene ends were 3 bases for V and 4 bases for J; bases not matched to a gene: 5. CDR3 length equals 15 residues.

This clonotype appeared many times. The CDR3 is CASSRTPDTQYF. DNA of the CDR3: TGTGCCAGCAGCCGAACACCAGATACGCAGTATTTT. This rearrangement joins TRBV13 to TRBJ2-3; no definite D call. This CDR3 region has 12 residues. Germline V CDR1 and CDR2: PRHDT, FYEKMQ (reference sequence). V dropped 5 bases and J dropped 4 bases, with 7 bases sitting between them.

This clonotype occurred many times. This chain uses TRBV27 with TRBJ1-1, with D maybe TRBD1 (6 bases). The germline CDR1 and CDR2 sequences are MNHEY and SMNVEV (reference sequence). The CDR3 extends over 15 amino acids. V gave up 8 bases and J gave up 3 bases, with 19 bases separating them. The CDR3 region is CASHSRDTEYTEAFF. CDR3 nucleotide sequence: TGTGCCAGCCATTCCCGGGACACCGAATACACTGAAGCTTTCTTT.

This clonotype was seen a few times. The chain couples TRBV4-2 to TRBJ2-3; tentative D call: TRBD2 (6 bases). Germline CDR1 reads LGHNA; CDR2 reads YNFKEQ. Trimming left V 0 bases short and J 2 bases short, with 18 bases between. The CDR3 spans 18 residues. Here the CDR3 reads CASSQDWVSGTPTDTQYF. In DNA form, the CDR3 reads TGTGCCAGCAGCCAAGATTGGGTCTCCGGGACTCCCACAGATACGCAGTATTTT.

The chain employs TRBV7-9 and TRBJ2-2; 7 bases map to TRBD1. The CDR3 length is 16 residues. V shed 1 base and J 2 bases; nucleotides not matched to a gene: 4. CDR1 is SEHNR and CDR2 is FQNEAQ in the germline V gene (reference sequence). CDR3 amino acids: CASSLGGTENTGELFF. CDR3 bases: TGTGCCAGCAGCTTAGGGGGGACAGAAAACACCGGGGAGCTGTTTTTT.

This clonotype came up a few times. V gene TRBV28 combines with J gene TRBJ1-2; TRBD1 agrees at 8 bases. Trimming at V came to 6 bases and at J to 7 bases, leaving 10 bases not matched to a gene. Germline V gene data show CDR1 as MDHEN and CDR2 as SYDVKM. The CDR3 covers 14 residues. CDR3 region: CASSSYYDRGGYTF. The CDR3, as DNA: TGTGCCAGCAGCTCGTATTATGACAGGGGTGGCTACACCTTC.

The table lists this clonotype with many counts. In DNA, the CDR3 is TGTGCCAGCAGTTTAGGGGGTAAGCCCCAGCATTTT. Amino acids: CASSLGGKPQHF. The chain carries TRBV12-3 or TRBV12-4 and TRBJ1-5; D gene ambiguous. CDR3 size: 12 residues. V lost 1 base and J 8 bases, leaving 6 bases between the germline ends.

The CDR3 spells CASSQQGRETQYF. CDR3 sequence (DNA): TGTGCCAGCAGCCAACAGGGGCGGGAGACCCAGTACTTC. The rearrangement joins TRBV7-9 to TRBJ2-5, with 7 bases matching TRBD1. With 5 bases clipped from V and 5 bases from J, the junction kept 5 bases outside the gene matches. Germline assignment: CDR1 SEHNR and CDR2 FQNEAQ (reference sequence). The CDR3 runs to 13 residues.

This chain uses TRBV7-8 with TRBJ2-5; D ambiguous. The CDR3 runs 15 residues. Per the germline V gene, CDR1 is SGHVS and CDR2 is FQNEAQ. The ends were cut back, 5 bases at V and 0 bases at J, with 13 bases in the middle. The CDR3 spells CASSPGLPDQETQYF. In DNA form, the CDR3 reads TGTGCCAGCAGCCCGGGCCTCCCTGACCAAGAGACCCAGTACTTC.

Turning to this clonotype: This sequence may be a read error, since a much larger clone differs from it by one base. The rearrangement uses TRBV18 and TRBJ2-5; 9 bases align to TRBD1. Germline V lookup: CDR1 KGHSH, CDR2 LQKENI. The CDR3 covers 14 residues. The CDR3: CASSRGQGGETRYF. CDR3 bases: TGTGCCAGCTCACGGGGACAGGGTGGAGAGACCCGGTACTTC.

This clonotype was counted only a few times. A much larger clone lies a single base off, so this may be a read error. The gene calls are TRBV28 and TRBJ1-1, with unresolved D. This CDR3 has 13 amino acids. In germline, CDR1 is MDHEN, CDR2 SYDVKM. In nucleotides, the CDR3 is TGTGCCAGCCACTCGACGGTGAACACTGGAGCTTTCTTT. It codes for CASHSTVNTGAFF.

This clonotype was seen a handful of times. The V call is TRBV4-1, the J call TRBJ2-3, with TRBD1 matching over 8 bases. The J segment lost 1 base and the V segment lost 0 bases, leaving 3 bases of the junction unmatched. Germline V gene lookup returns CDR1 MGHRA and CDR2 YSYEKL. The CDR3 covers 16 residues. The DNA for the CDR3 is TGCGCCAGCAGCCAAGACGGGACAGGTGGCACAGATACGCAGTATTTT. Protein sequence: CASSQDGTGGTDTQYF.

This clonotype was found a few times. A much larger clone differs by one base, so this may be a read error. The genes are TRBV11-2 and TRBJ2-3; D unclear. The CDR3 extends over 13 amino acids. Trimming took off 3 bases at V and 0 bases at J, with 4 bases between the two ends. Per germline, CDR1 SGHAT and CDR2 FQNNGV. This chain's CDR3 is CASSFHSTDTQYF. The DNA of the CDR3 is TGTGCCAGCAGCTTCCATAGCACAGATACGCAGTATTTT.